These 15 T cell receptor beta chains were sequenced from one sample in a study of vaccination effects on CD4 cells after COVID-19. These receptors' antigens are unknown. Profiling relied on immunoSEQ multiplex PCR, and the TCRdb table lists in-frame clones only, not all of them. The sample yields around 50,000 clones, more than 75% seen once. The culture ran for about eleven days before CD4+ T cells were isolated. Material: CD4+ T cells from PBMCs cultured without peptide, obtained before COVID-19 vaccination. All receptors derive from a human donor who had a prior SARS-CoV-2 infection.

This clone was detected a few times. This chain connects TRBV5-1 to TRBJ2-5; TRBD1 aligns across 7 bases. V lost 3 bases to trimming and J lost 3 bases; unmatched junction nucleotides: 2. Germline CDR1 and CDR2: SGHRS and YFSETQ. CDR3 length equals 13 residues. The CDR3 sequence is CASSSTGEETQYF. The CDR3 bases are TGCGCCAGCAGCTCCACAGGGGAAGAGACCCAGTACTTC.

V usage is TRBV24-1 and J usage is TRBJ2-1, with TRBD2 matching over 12 bases. V lost 3 bases, J lost 6 bases, and 2 bases stayed unmatched. Germline V gene data show CDR1 as KGHDR and CDR2 as SFDVKD. The CDR3 contains 15 residues. The CDR3, as DNA: TGTGCCACCAGTGATCCGGGACTAGCGGGCAATGAGCAGTTCTTC. Encoded protein: CATSDPGLAGNEQFF.

This chain uses TRBV30 with TRBJ2-1; 8 bases match TRBD1. The junction had 15 bases not matched to a gene; V was cut back by 2 bases and J by 15 bases. Germline V gene data show CDR1 as GTSNPN and CDR2 as SVGIG (reference sequence). The CDR3 runs to 14 residues. The CDR3 loop reads CAWSWSGQAAGPFF. The CDR3 coding sequence is TGTGCCTGGAGTTGGTCGGGACAGGCCGCCGGCCCGTTCTTC.

V usage is TRBV7-2 and J usage is TRBJ2-2, with 9 bases identical to TRBD2. Unmatched junction bases numbered 9, after V lost 5 bases and J lost 8 bases. Germline CDR1 reads SGHTA; CDR2 reads FQGNSA. CDR3 length: 15 amino acids. The CDR3 DNA reads TGTGCCAGCAGCCTCCTGGGACTAGCCTCGGGGGAGCTGTTTTTT. It is translated as CASSLLGLASGELFF.

This clone was seen just once. The chain carries TRBV9 and TRBJ2-4; D perhaps matches TRBD1 (6 bases). Germline lookup yields CDR1 SGDLS and CDR2 YYNGEE. The V gene lost 3 bases and the J gene lost 0 bases, with 13 bases spanning the gap. The CDR3 has 16 residues. CDR3 sequence: CASSEQGILAKNIQYF. As DNA, the CDR3 is TGTGCCAGCAGCGAACAGGGAATACTAGCCAAAAACATTCAGTACTTC.

The chain combines TRBV18 with TRBJ2-7; TRBD1 agrees at 9 bases. Germline V CDR1 and CDR2: KGHSH, LQKENI. The J segment lost 3 bases and the V segment lost 4 bases, leaving 4 bases of the junction unmatched. CDR3 length equals 14 residues. CDR3 amino acids: CASSHGQGNYEQYF. The CDR3 DNA is TGTGCCAGCTCACATGGACAGGGGAACTACGAGCAGTACTTC.

The rearrangement uses TRBV7-3 and TRBJ1-1; 8 bases fit TRBD1. The CDR3 is 15 residues long. From germline, CDR1 is SGHTA and CDR2 FQGTGA. V was pared by 2 bases and J by 1 base, with 3 bases of the junction left unmatched. The CDR3 loop is CASSLLGQGNTEAFF. CDR3 bases: TGTGCCAGCAGCTTACTAGGACAGGGGAACACTGAAGCTTTCTTT.

V gene TRBV2 combines with J gene TRBJ1-2, with D possibly TRBD1 on 6 matching bases. The CDR3 totals 13 residues. Germline V gene sequence: CDR1 SNHLY, CDR2 FYNNEI. The ends were cut back, 4 bases at V and 0 bases at J, with 6 bases in the middle. CDR3 nucleotide sequence: TGTGCCAGCAGTGGGACAGCTAACTATGGCTACACCTTC. Translated: CASSGTANYGYTF.

The genes are TRBV9 and TRBJ2-7, with TRBD2 matching 8 bases. V gave up 0 bases and J gave up 4 bases; unmatched junction bases: 3. Per germline, CDR1 SGDLS and CDR2 YYNGEE. The CDR3 runs to 14 residues. The CDR3 spells CASSVDAGGYEQYF. CDR3 bases: TGTGCCAGCAGCGTAGATGCGGGGGGATACGAGCAGTACTTC.

The gene calls are TRBV6-4 and TRBJ2-7; the match to TRBD2 covers 10 bases. The germline V gene has CDR1 MRHNA and CDR2 SNTAGT. This CDR3 region has 13 residues. The V gene end was trimmed by 4 bases and the J gene end by 8 bases; junction bases not matched to a gene: 5. Written as DNA, the CDR3 is TGTGCCAGCAGTGTGGCTAGCGGGAGACAGCAGTACTTC. Its translation: CASSVASGRQQYF.

The chain combines TRBV24-1 with TRBJ2-7, with 8 bases lining up with TRBD2. This CDR3 is built from 15 residues. Germline-derived CDR1 and CDR2 are KGHDR and SFDVKD. V shed 4 bases, J shed 7 bases, and the junction held 11 bases outside the gene matches. DNA of the CDR3: TGTGCCACCAGTGACCCAGTAAGCGGGAGTCTGGAGCAGTACTTC. Amino acids: CATSDPVSGSLEQYF.

The chain couples TRBV3-1 (or the pseudogene TRBV3-2) to TRBJ2-7, with a possible D match to TRBD2 (5 bases). Trimming removed 3 bases at V and 3 bases at J, with 18 bases between. This CDR3 spans 16 amino acids. Germline V lookup: CDR1 LGHDT, CDR2 YNNKEL (reference sequence). DNA of the CDR3: TGTGCCAGCAGCCAGCTCGGATCGGGGTTTCACTACGAGCAGTACTTC. As protein: CASSQLGSGFHYEQYF.

The chain is built from TRBV18 and TRBJ1-4; no clear D gene. The V and J ends lost 3 bases and 0 bases respectively, with 11 bases between them. The CDR3 is made up of 16 amino acids. Germline values: CDR1 KGHSH, CDR2 LQKENI. CDR3 nucleotide sequence: TGTGCCAGCTCACCCAAAGATAAAGCAACTAATGAAAAACTGTTTTTT. It specifies CASSPKDKATNEKLFF.

The chain employs TRBV7-3 and TRBJ1-2; 9 positions agree with TRBD1. Germline V gives CDR1 SGHTA, CDR2 FQGTGA. V trimming: 5 bases; J trimming: 5 bases; junction bases outside the gene matches: 3. This CDR3 spans 13 amino acids. CDR3 sequence reads: CASSVGTGYGYTF. CDR3 bases: TGTGCCAGCAGCGTAGGGACAGGGTATGGCTACACCTTC.

CDR3 amino acids: CASSLGTGGYYEQYF. The DNA for the CDR3 is TGTGCCAGCAGCTTAGGAACGGGAGGGTACTACGAGCAGTACTTC. The chain recombines TRBV7-6 with TRBJ2-7, with 8 bases matching TRBD2. J gave up 3 bases and V 1 base, and 5 bases lay outside the gene matches. Looked up from germline, CDR1 is SGHVS and CDR2 is FNYEAQ. The CDR3 loop spans 15 amino acids.